This entry features one TCR beta chain sequence. Its target is unknown. The entry originates in a study of cytomegalovirus exposure and HLA in healthy donors. Trimming removed 5 bases at V and 1 base at J, with 14 bases between. In germline, CDR1 is SGHAT, CDR2 FQNNGV. The length of the CDR3 is 15 residues. General study results and limits: Later analysis suggested links between common viral pathogens and several top significant clusters. Roughly even sequencing depth across donors was the assumption behind the presence/absence analyses.

60 Vbeta and 13 Jbeta primers were used in PCR. Sequenced by immunoSEQ multiplex PCR; TCRdb stores in-frame clones only, minus some. The sample lists a few hundred thousand clones, about 74% occurring once. The donors comprised healthy bone marrow donors. This clonotype was obtained from a woman under 40 in good health and CMV-seronegative. This chain uses TRBV11-2 with TRBJ1-2; TRBD1 is a possible D gene (6 bases). Sequencing was carried out using PBMCs. In nucleotides, the CDR3 is TGTGCCAGCAGCCCACGGACAGATATTAACTATGGCTACACCTTC. It codes for CASSPRTDINYGYTF.